This entry lists 29 T cell receptor beta chains sequenced from one sample in a study of regulatory T cells in long-lasting Graves disease (dated by TCRdb to the early 2020s). The library relied on multiplex PCR. Reads for this sample came from an Illumina HiSeq 4000. To build TCR beta libraries, CDR3 regions were amplified by Arm-PCR using iRepertoire HTBI primers. In-frame beta chains were kept once TCRdb had trimmed the public reads at Q25 with fastp and called clones with MiXCR. All rows with the same CDR3 protein become a single entry with the most common DNA and genes. The sample table shows around 500,000 distinct CDR3 sequences, and approximately 12% are seen once. Of the sample, about 8.3% is held by the ten largest clones. The meaning of the sample's time point label: newly diagnosed GD, antithyroid drugs for less than 3 months. RNA was extracted from PBMCs in TRIzol for both TCR sequencing and RNA sequencing.

The sample was also reused in another study, on T cells in Graves' hyperthyroidism and ophthalmopathy.

The source material was peripheral blood mononuclear cells (PBMCs), sampled at new diagnosis, from a patient treated with antithyroid drugs. All receptors come from a woman aged 30 to 39 with Graves disease. Donor details come from another sample of the same person, matched by shared clones.

Ten or more counts support this clonotype. The V gene is TRBV20-1, the J gene TRBJ1-1, with unresolved D. The CDR3 has 14 residues. V lost 5 bases and J 0 bases, leaving 13 bases between the germline ends. CDR1 DFQATT and CDR2 SNEGSKA come from the germline V gene (reference sequence). CDR3 region: CSAPETRVNTEAFF. As DNA, the CDR3 is TGCAGTGCTCCCGAGACAAGGGTGAACACTGAAGCTTTCTTT.

This chain uses TRBV12-5 with TRBJ2-3; 16 bases match TRBD2. The CDR3 length is 17 residues. Germline loops: CDR1 LGHNT, CDR2 FRNRAP. V lost 3 bases to trimming and J lost 1 base; unmatched junction nucleotides: 1. The CDR3 is CASGFGTSGRGTDTQYF. CDR3 coding DNA: TGTGCTAGTGGTTTCGGGACTAGCGGGAGGGGCACAGATACGCAGTATTTT. Using reference TRBV12-5 and TRBJ2-3 for the parts outside the CDR3, the full variable domain is DARVTQTPRHKVTEMGQEVTMRCQPILGHNTVFWYRQTMMQGLELLAYFRNRAPLDDSGMPKDRFSAEMPDATLATLKIQPSEPRDSAVYFCASGFGTSGRGTDTQYFGPGTRLTVL.

The gene calls are TRBV7-9 and TRBJ2-7; 8 bases map to TRBD2. The CDR3 has 15 amino acids. Germline CDR1 SEHNR, CDR2 FQNEAQ (reference sequence). Unmatched junction bases numbered 8, after V lost 5 bases and J lost 2 bases. Here the CDR3 DNA reads TGTGCCAGCAGCCCCCCAACTAGCGGCCCCTACGAGCAGTACTTC. Its protein is CASSPPTSGPYEQYF.

The chain employs TRBV28 and TRBJ1-2; possible D gene TRBD1, 6 bases. The CDR3 has 16 amino acids. V was shortened by 3 bases and J by 6 bases, with 20 bases between the two germline ends. Germline V lookup: CDR1 MDHEN, CDR2 SYDVKM. The chain's CDR3 is CASSFIGRQDEDGYTF. CDR3 nucleotide sequence: TGTGCCAGCAGTTTTATAGGCCGACAGGACGAAGATGGCTACACCTTC.

About this clonotype itself: The conserved closing phenylalanine or tryptophan is absent in this CDR3, likely reflecting a read error. The gene calls are TRBV2 and TRBJ2-7; 8 bases match TRBD1. There are 16 residues in the CDR3. CDR1 SNHLY and CDR2 FYNNEI come from the germline V gene. With 4 bases clipped from V and 1 base from J, the junction kept 9 bases outside the gene matches. The CDR3 sequence: CASSGPSGQVSYEQYL. The CDR3 DNA follows: TGTGCCAGCAGTGGTCCCTCGGGACAGGTGTCCTACGAGCAGTACTTG.

This clonotype was seen many times. J is TRBJ2-3 and V is TRBV14; maybe TRBD2 (5 bases). The CDR3 consists of 14 residues. With 3 bases removed from V and 0 bases from J, the gap between germline ends came to 7 bases. Germline V gene lookup returns CDR1 SGHDN and CDR2 FVKESK. The DNA for the CDR3 is TGTGCCAGCAGCCACCTAGCTAGCACAGATACGCAGTATTTT. This encodes CASSHLASTDTQYF. Looking up the rest from reference TRBV14 and TRBJ2-3 gives the full variable domain: EAGVTQFPSHSVIEKGQTVTLRCDPISGHDNLYWYRRVMGKEIKFLLHFVKESKQDESGMPNNRFLAERTGGTYSTLKVQPAELEDSGVYFCASSHLASTDTQYFGPGTRLTVL.

This clonotype has a count of ten or more. The chain joins TRBV2 to TRBJ1-2; D not certain. The CDR3 length is 12 residues. CDR1 is SNHLY and CDR2 is FYNNEI in the germline V gene. V was pared by 0 bases and J by 4 bases, with 3 bases between. The CDR3: CASSEAAYGYTF. The DNA for the CDR3 is TGTGCCAGCAGTGAAGCGGCCTATGGCTACACCTTC.

This clonotype was observed at least ten times. J is TRBJ2-7 and V is TRBV30, with D maybe TRBD2 (7 bases). Trimming removed 0 bases at V and 0 bases at J, with 12 bases between. Per germline, CDR1 GTSNPN and CDR2 SVGIG (reference sequence). CDR3 length: 15 amino acids. The CDR3 DNA is TGTGCCTGGAGTGTAGGGGGGGGAGGCTCCTACGAGCAGTACTTC. This encodes CAWSVGGGGSYEQYF.

This clonotype occurred a few times. This rearrangement joins TRBV13 to TRBJ2-2; the D is unclear. Germline V lookup: CDR1 PRHDT, CDR2 FYEKMQ (reference sequence). The CDR3 has 17 amino acids. The V end lost 0 bases, the J end lost 1 base, and 12 bases lay between the germline ends. CDR3 nucleotide sequence: TGTGCCAGCAGCTTAGGGCTAGGGCGGAGGAACACCGGGGAGCTGTTTTTT. It encodes CASSLGLGRRNTGELFF.

This clonotype was seen at least ten times. The CDR3 bases are TGTGCCAGTAGACAGGGATTAGCTAGCGGGAGGGAGCAGTTCTTC. This codes for CASRQGLASGREQFF. The chain is built from TRBV12-3 or TRBV12-4 and TRBJ2-1, with 11 nucleotides matching TRBD2. The CDR3 spans 15 residues. The junction had 14 bases not matched to a gene; V was cut back by 9 bases and J by 10 bases.

The table lists this clonotype with many counts. The rearrangement joins TRBV6-9 to TRBJ1-2; D call uncertain. The V end lost 3 bases, the J end lost 6 bases, and 8 bases lay between the germline ends. Germline CDR1 MNHGY, CDR2 SVAAGI. The CDR3 contains 12 residues. The CDR3 spells CASSYPMDGYTF. The DNA for the CDR3 is TGTGCCAGCAGTTACCCCATGGATGGCTACACCTTC.

This clonotype was found a few times. The rearrangement joins TRBV27 to TRBJ2-2; no clear D gene. V dropped 3 bases and J dropped 7 bases, with 6 bases sitting between them. Germline V lookup: CDR1 MNHEY, CDR2 SMNVEV (reference sequence). The CDR3 has 12 residues. CDR3 residues: CASSFGRGELFF. In DNA form, the CDR3 reads TGTGCCAGCAGTTTCGGACGCGGGGAGCTGTTTTTT.

Only a few counts were recorded for this clonotype. The chain carries TRBV29-1 and TRBJ2-2; D remains unclear. In germline, CDR1 is SQVTM, CDR2 ANQGSEA. V dropped 4 bases and J dropped 5 bases, with 8 bases sitting between them. The CDR3 contains 12 residues. Here the CDR3 reads CSVVTWTGELFF. CDR3 DNA: TGCAGCGTTGTAACTTGGACCGGGGAGCTGTTTTTT.

This clonotype was counted ten times or more. The chain recombines TRBV12-3 or TRBV12-4 with TRBJ2-3, with unresolved D. V was pared by 6 bases and J by 7 bases, with 11 bases between. The CDR3 loop spans 12 amino acids. CDR3 residues: CASSPHRHTQYF. The CDR3 DNA sequence: TGTGCCAGCAGCCCCCACCGCCATACGCAGTATTTT.

At least ten counts were recorded for this clonotype. The chain joins TRBV19 to TRBJ1-1; D call uncertain. CDR3 size: 14 residues. Trimming cost V 4 bases and J 4 bases, with 13 bases left between them. Germline V lookup: CDR1 LNHDA, CDR2 SQIVND (reference sequence). The DNA for the CDR3 is TGTGCCAGTAGTAACCCCCGGTCGGGCACTGAAGCTTTCTTT. It specifies CASSNPRSGTEAFF.

V gene TRBV7-2 combines with J gene TRBJ1-5; TRBD1 might be the D (6 bases). Trimming cost V 5 bases and J 5 bases, with 13 bases left between them. Germline CDR1 reads SGHTA; CDR2 reads FQGNSA. CDR3 length: 14 residues. CDR3 residues: CASSEQGFYQPQHF. As DNA, the CDR3 is TGTGCCAGCAGCGAACAGGGATTTTATCAGCCCCAGCATTTT. The full variable domain, in which reference TRBV7-2 and TRBJ1-5 provide the parts outside the CDR3, is GAGVSQSPSNKVTEKGKDVELRCDPISGHTALYWYRQSLGQGLEFLIYFQGNSAPDKSGLPSDRFSAERTGGSVSTLTIQRTQQEDSAVYLCASSEQGFYQPQHFGDGTRLSIL.

This clonotype was seen ten or more times. This chain joins TRBV12-3 or TRBV12-4 and TRBJ2-2; TRBD1 agrees at 8 bases. This CDR3 has 15 amino acids. The V gene end was trimmed by 8 bases and the J gene end by 3 bases; junction bases not matched to a gene: 8. The CDR3 sequence: CASPGQGRYTGELFF. Written as DNA, the CDR3 is TGTGCCAGCCCTGGACAGGGCAGATACACCGGGGAGCTGTTTTTT.

The J gene is TRBJ1-1, the V gene TRBV6-1; D remains ambiguous. The CDR3 is 11 amino acids. Germline V CDR1 and CDR2: MNHNS, SASEGT. Trimming shortened V by 8 bases and J by 5 bases, and 9 bases separated the two germline ends. CDR3 nucleotide sequence: TGTGCCAGCCTCAGTATTACTGAAGCTTTCTTT. Its protein is CASLSITEAFF.

This clonotype has ten or more counts. The V gene is TRBV27, the J gene TRBJ1-1; 9 bases align to TRBD1. CDR1 is MNHEY, CDR2 SMNVEV, per germline (reference sequence). J was trimmed by 1 base and V by 3 bases; bases with no gene match: 6. The CDR3 is 16 amino acids. The CDR3 region is CASSLLTGGENTEAFF. The CDR3 bases are TGTGCCAGCAGTTTGCTCACAGGGGGCGAGAACACTGAAGCTTTCTTT.

This clonotype was found many times. V usage is TRBV6-1 and J usage is TRBJ2-7; unclear D gene. The CDR3 spans 13 residues. Germline CDR1 and CDR2: MNHNS and SASEGT. Deletions cut 9 bases from V and 5 bases from J, with 17 bases between. The CDR3 DNA reads TGTGCCAGTGGGATGACAAGACCCCACGAGCAGTACTTC. Residues: CASGMTRPHEQYF.

The rearrangement joins TRBV6-1 to TRBJ2-5, with TRBD2 matching 9 bases. Germline assignment: CDR1 MNHNS and CDR2 SASEGT. V was pared by 6 bases and J by 2 bases, with 7 bases of the junction left unmatched. CDR3 length equals 15 residues. CDR3 loop: CASRRGTSLQETQYF. As DNA, the CDR3 is TGTGCCAGCAGACGCGGGACTAGCCTACAAGAGACCCAGTACTTC.

This clonotype came up many times. The V and J genes are TRBV27 and TRBJ2-5, with 11 bases that match TRBD2. The CDR3 has 13 residues. The germline V gene encodes CDR1 MNHEY and CDR2 SMNVEV (reference sequence). V shed 5 bases and J 6 bases; nucleotides not matched to a gene: 2. The CDR3 reads CASSTSGSQTQYF. The CDR3 DNA reads as TGTGCCAGCAGTACTAGCGGGAGCCAGACCCAGTACTTC.

The V and J genes are TRBV7-9 and TRBJ2-1; D not certain. Deletions cut 8 bases from V and 0 bases from J, with 14 bases between. The CDR3 has 15 residues. Germline-derived CDR1 and CDR2 are SEHNR and FQNEAQ (reference sequence). CDR3 region: CASQEGLRSYNEQFF. The DNA of the CDR3 is TGTGCCAGCCAGGAAGGTTTGCGCTCCTACAATGAGCAGTTCTTC.

With regard to this clonotype: A read error is possible here, since a much larger clone lies one base away. The chain joins TRBV27 to TRBJ2-7; 9 positions match TRBD1. The germline CDR1 and CDR2 sequences are MNHEY and SMNVEV (reference sequence). The CDR3 length is 14 residues. This chain's CDR3 is CASGLLGQGHEQYF. The DNA for the CDR3 is TGTGCCAGCGGTTTATTAGGACAGGGGCACGAGCAGTACTTC.

This clonotype showed up just once. Given a much more abundant clone one base away, this may be a read error. The rearrangement joins TRBV10-3 to TRBJ1-1; D might be TRBD1 (5 bases). The CDR3 spans 11 residues. Germline-derived CDR1 and CDR2 are ENHRY and SYGVKD. With 5 bases removed from V and 7 bases from J, the gap between germline ends came to 8 bases. The CDR3 coding sequence is TGTGCCATCAGTCGGACACTTGAAGCTTTCTTT. Translating it yields CAISRTLEAFF.

In this sample, this clonotype turned up many times. The CDR3 nucleotides are TGTGCCACCAACGAACCAGTACAGCACACTGAAGCTTTCTTT. Translating it yields CATNEPVQHTEAFF. The chain uses TRBV6-2 or TRBV6-3 and TRBJ1-1; no definite D call. Germline V CDR1 and CDR2: MNHEY, SVGEGT. Trimming pared 10 bases from V and 3 bases from J, leaving 18 bases between. The CDR3 consists of 14 residues.

This clonotype was counted ten times or more. The chain carries TRBV20-1 and TRBJ2-3; TRBD2 agrees at 14 bases. The V gene end was trimmed by 4 bases and the J gene end by 6 bases; junction bases not matched to a gene: 6. In germline, CDR1 is DFQATT, CDR2 SNEGSKA (reference sequence). CDR3 length equals 15 residues. CDR3 bases: TGCAGTGCTACGGGACTAGCGGGAGTTAGGGATACGCAGTATTTT. As protein: CSATGLAGVRDTQYF.

The V gene is TRBV11-3, the J gene TRBJ2-5; the D gene is possibly TRBD2 (7 bases). The CDR3 length is 13 residues. V lost 3 bases, J lost 7 bases, and 12 bases lay in between. Germline V lookup: CDR1 SGHNT, CDR2 YENEEA. For the CDR3, the DNA is TGTGCCAGCAGCTTCGGACTAGGGGGGACCCAGTACTTC. Its protein product is CASSFGLGGTQYF.

The rearrangement links TRBV12-3 or TRBV12-4 to TRBJ1-2; D is unclear. This CDR3 spans 16 amino acids. V shed 8 bases and J shed 4 bases, with 23 bases lying between them. CDR3 DNA: TGTGCCAGCGTATCCGTCGGGCTGCTCAGCCGCTATGGCTACACCTTC. Translation: CASVSVGLLSRYGYTF.